This T cell receptor beta chain was sequenced in a study of neurological immune-mediated disorders. This CDR3 comprises 14 residues. Per germline, CDR1 SGHRS and CDR2 YFSETQ. V was clipped by 4 bases and J by 5 bases; unmatched bases: 5. This clonotype was counted many times. The starting material, 2 million PBMCs stored at -80 C, gave rise to the unsorted libraries. Template-switch 5'RACE cDNA synthesis added a 10-nucleotide unique molecular identifier. Each CDR3 protein is one row after TCRdb ran MiXCR on the 5' RACE reads. The table has about 82,000 distinct CDR3 sequences, just over 2.5% seen once; the top ten hold 0.9% to 1.4%.

Sequencing was carried out using PBMCs. This sequence joins TRBV5-1 and TRBJ2-5; 10 bases fit TRBD2. This receptor was obtained from a young woman with multiple sclerosis. The DNA of the CDR3 is TGCGCCAGCAGCAGAAGAGCGGGAGGGGAGACCCAGTACTTC. Encoded protein: CASSRRAGGETQYF.